This T cell receptor (beta chain) was identified during a study of blood T cell repertoires in COVID-19. About the research overall: The study drew acute and convalescent COVID-19 samples from the United States, Italy and Spain. The cDNA or gDNA used as material had been derived from T cells, B-cell-depleted T cells, or PBMCs.

Study processing details: For nucleated cells, counts were estimated from reference gene primer amplification. Clones were sequenced by immunoSEQ multiplex PCR, and TCRdb holds only the in-frame ones, with some missing. That table supplies the V and J calls and clone size; D and trimming were determined from the DNA. The table records about 85,000 clones, approximately 90% of them present only once. Trimming cost V 3 bases and J 3 bases; bases outside gene matches: 1. The CDR3 is made up of 14 amino acids. Germline V gives CDR1 LGHDT, CDR2 YNNKEL (reference sequence). The TCR comes from a human donor with active COVID-19. The donor label of this sample is uncertain. Sequencing was performed on peripheral blood. This chain links TRBV3-1 (or the pseudogene TRBV3-2) with TRBJ1-4; 7 bases are shared with TRBD1. The CDR3 loop is CASSHTGANEKLFF. The CDR3 nucleotides are TGTGCCAGCAGCCATACAGGGGCTAATGAAAAACTGTTTTTT.